Below are 14 T cell receptor beta chains sequenced from a single sample in a study of blood T cell repertoires in COVID-19. Clones were read by immunoSEQ multiplex PCR, and TCRdb kept only the in-frame ones, dropping some. Of about 150,000 clones in the sample, 88% were seen once. Sequencing input: peripheral blood. These receptors all stem from a human donor with COVID-19, enrolled during active disease. The donor label of this sample is uncertain.

This rearrangement joins TRBV10-3 to TRBJ1-5; unclear D gene. The germline CDR1 and CDR2 sequences are ENHRY and SYGVKD. Trimming took off 4 bases at V and 9 bases at J, with 13 bases between the two ends. CDR3 length: 13 residues. The CDR3 loop reads CAISGEYSLPQHF. CDR3 DNA sequence: TGTGCCATCAGTGGGGAGTATAGTCTGCCCCAGCATTTT.

This clone was picked up a small number of times. The chain couples TRBV5-6 to TRBJ2-7, with 10 bases fitting TRBD1. The CDR3 sequence is 14 residues long. J lost 3 bases, V lost 5 bases, and 5 bases had no gene match. Germline loops: CDR1 SGHDT, CDR2 YYEEEE. CDR3 bases: TGTGCCAGCAGTCCCGGACAGGGGGGCTACGAGCAGTACTTC. Residues: CASSPGQGGYEQYF.

The V call is TRBV19, the J call TRBJ1-2; D uncertain. Germline V CDR1 and CDR2: LNHDA, SQIVND (reference sequence). V was clipped by 1 base and J by 7 bases, with 16 bases between them. The CDR3 spans 15 residues. CDR3 in DNA: TGTGCCAGTAGTATAGGTATTACACTCGGCGGTGGCTACACCTTC. Translated: CASSIGITLGGGYTF.

The chain carries TRBV7-8 and TRBJ2-5; 13 bases agree with TRBD2. This CDR3 comprises 13 residues. V lost 1 base, J lost 14 bases, and 4 bases stayed unmatched. Germline CDR1 and CDR2: SGHVS and FQNEAQ. CDR3: CASSLGGTSGIYF. In DNA form, the CDR3 reads TGTGCCAGCAGCTTAGGCGGGACTAGCGGGATATACTTC.

The chain links TRBV5-1 to TRBJ2-3; 11 nucleotides line up with TRBD2. The CDR3 has 16 residues. V was clipped by 3 bases and J by 2 bases; unmatched bases: 5. CDR1 SGHRS and CDR2 YFSETQ come from the germline V gene. CDR3 protein: CASSSLAGAATDTQYF. CDR3 nucleotide sequence: TGCGCCAGCAGCTCACTAGCGGGGGCCGCCACAGATACGCAGTATTTT.

In this sample, this clone turned up once. This sequence joins TRBV20-1 and TRBJ1-2; D is unclear. CDR1 is DFQATT and CDR2 is SNEGSKA in the germline V gene (reference sequence). With 6 bases removed from V and 8 bases from J, the gap between germline ends came to 13 bases. The CDR3 is 11 residues long. In DNA, the CDR3 is TGCAGTGCGCTTACGGTGGGCGGCTACACCTTC. It specifies CSALTVGGYTF.

The chain carries TRBV10-3 and TRBJ2-1, with TRBD1 matching 9 bases. This CDR3 comprises 15 residues. CDR1 and CDR2 from the germline V gene are ENHRY and SYGVKD. V was pared by 3 bases and J by 6 bases, with 6 bases of the junction left unmatched. CDR3 sequence reads: CAISDRGTGINEQFF. In nucleotides, the CDR3 is TGTGCCATCAGTGATAGGGGGACAGGGATCAATGAGCAGTTCTTC.

The V call is TRBV3-1 (or the pseudogene TRBV3-2), the J call TRBJ2-5, with 9 bases fitting TRBD2. From germline, CDR1 is LGHDT and CDR2 YNNKEL (reference sequence). J was trimmed by 2 bases and V by 0 bases; bases with no gene match: 7. The CDR3 covers 17 residues. In DNA form, the CDR3 reads TGTGCCAGCAGCCAAGAAGGCGTTAGCGGGGGACAAGAGACCCAGTACTTC. This sequence encodes CASSQEGVSGGQETQYF.

The chain has TRBV15 and TRBJ1-3; no definite D call. Trimming stripped 0 bases from V and 0 bases from J, with 12 bases between. Per the germline V gene, CDR1 is LNHNV and CDR2 is YYDKDF (reference sequence). The CDR3 is made up of 17 amino acids. The CDR3 is CATSRDPTVLSGNTIYF. The CDR3 DNA reads TGTGCCACCAGCAGAGACCCTACCGTACTCTCTGGAAACACCATATATTTT. The full variable domain, its missing parts supplied by reference TRBV15 and TRBJ1-3, is DAMVIQNPRYQVTQFGKPVTLSCSQTLNHNVMYWYQQKSSQAPKLLFHYYDKDFNNEADTPDNFQSRRPNTSFCFLDIRSPGLGDTAMYLCATSRDPTVLSGNTIYFGEGSWLTVV.

This chain uses TRBV12-5 with TRBJ2-1, with 7 bases lining up with TRBD2. The CDR3 loop spans 16 amino acids. After removal of 0 bases from V and 8 bases from J, the junction contained 10 bases not matched to a gene. The germline gives CDR1 LGHNT, CDR2 FRNRAP. CDR3 loop: CASGLVRREFTHEQFF. CDR3 sequence (DNA): TGTGCTAGTGGTTTGGTACGGCGGGAGTTCACCCATGAGCAGTTCTTC.

The rearrangement links TRBV4-1 to TRBJ2-1; the match to TRBD2 covers 9 bases. The CDR3 sequence is 16 residues long. Per the germline V gene, CDR1 is MGHRA and CDR2 is YSYEKL. Unmatched junction bases numbered 10, after V lost 4 bases and J lost 6 bases. The chain's CDR3 is CASSPKPGLASNEQFF. CDR3 bases: TGCGCCAGCAGCCCCAAACCGGGACTAGCAAGCAATGAGCAGTTCTTC.

CDR3 in DNA: TGCGCCAGCAGCGTGCAGGGAATAGAAGAGACCCAGTACTTC. This encodes CASSVQGIEETQYF. The V call is TRBV5-1, the J call TRBJ2-5, with a possible D match to TRBD1 (5 bases). From germline, CDR1 is SGHRS and CDR2 YFSETQ. V was trimmed by 4 bases and J by 3 bases, leaving 13 bases between them. CDR3 length: 14 residues.

Only one count was recorded for this clone. The rearrangement joins TRBV7-9 to TRBJ1-4, with D perhaps matching TRBD1 (6 bases). CDR3 length equals 14 residues. Germline CDR1 is SEHNR and CDR2 is FQNEAQ (reference sequence). The V end lost 8 bases, the J end lost 3 bases, and 13 bases lay between the germline ends. The CDR3 nucleotides are TGTGCCAGCGCCACAGGGATTTCTAATGAAAAACTGTTTTTT. It specifies CASATGISNEKLFF. The complete variable domain, with remaining parts taken from reference TRBV7-9 and TRBJ1-4, reads DTGVSQNPRHKITKRGQNVTFRCDPISEHNRLYWYRQTLGQGPEFLTYFQNEAQLEKSRLLSDRFSAERPKGSFSTLEIQRTEQGDSAMYLCASATGISNEKLFFGSGTQLSVL.

V and J are TRBV7-3 and TRBJ2-3; 8 positions agree with TRBD2. This CDR3 has 15 amino acids. Losses at the gene ends were 4 bases for V and 2 bases for J; bases not matched to a gene: 5. CDR1 and CDR2 (germline): SGHTA, FQGTGA. Here the CDR3 reads CASSSLAATTDTQYF. The DNA for the CDR3 is TGTGCCAGCAGCTCACTAGCGGCGACCACAGATACGCAGTATTTT.